This T cell receptor beta chain was found in a study of siplizumab effects on memory and regulatory T cells. Study-level points and caveats: Tregs that proliferated in siplizumab cultures did not have their suppressive function confirmed.

Of note for this clone: Its matching antigen is unknown.

Using immunoSEQ multiplex PCR, the repertoire was profiled, and TCRdb retains in-frame clones only, with some absent. The sample consists of about 100,000 clones, more than 90% of them appearing once. The receptor was isolated from a human donor in good health. Some clones in this sample may be carry-over from other donors' samples. Sequencing was done on a sample of CD4+ T cells sorted from blood.

The CDR3 DNA reads as TGTGCCTGGAGTGGCCACAGGGTCTCTGGGGCCAACGTCCTGACTTTC. It codes for CAWSGHRVSGANVLTF. The chain is built from TRBV30 and TRBJ2-6; TRBD1 is a possible D gene (6 bases). Germline V gives CDR1 GTSNPN, CDR2 SVGIG (reference sequence). CDR3 size: 16 residues. V was cut by 1 base and J by 0 bases, with 10 bases left in between.